Detailed here is one TCR beta chain. Trimming pared 0 bases from V and 6 bases from J, leaving 7 bases between. Germline CDR1 SQVTM, CDR2 ANQGSEA. This CDR3 contains 12 residues. This specimen belongs to a study of CD8 T cells in Susac syndrome. With random hexamers, reverse transcription was performed on about 0.5 to 1 ug of RNA. Using its own MiXCR run on the immunoSEQ multiplex PCR reads, TCRdb lists one record per CDR3 protein. This table holds 150,000 to 200,000 distinct CDR3 sequences, approximately 94% found once. The genes are TRBV29-1 and TRBJ2-3, with D unresolved. The clonotype comes from a human donor with multiple sclerosis. Specimen: CD4+ T cells from PBMCs. DNA for the CDR3: TGCAGCGTTGAAGATGTTTTGGATACGCAGTATTTT. This translates into CSVEDVLDTQYF.